This entry concerns a single TCR beta chain. The antigen remains unidentified. 13 Jbeta primers and 60 Vbeta primers were used for the PCR. Here immunoSEQ multiplex PCR was the method, and the copy in TCRdb shows in-frame clones only, minus some. The sample includes 150,000 or so clones, roughly 80% of them seen just once. Trimming cost V 5 bases and J 4 bases; bases outside gene matches: 3. The V gene's germline CDR1 is SGHDT and CDR2 YYEEEE. The length of the CDR3 is 15 residues. The sample comes from a study of cytomegalovirus exposure and HLA in healthy donors. Study-wide results and caveats: Reports credit the classifier with highly specific, highly sensitive diagnosis of cytomegalovirus status.

The chain has TRBV5-6 and TRBJ2-2; TRBD2 aligns across 12 bases. Input material: PBMCs. This TCR was recovered from a man aged 45-65 years in good health and CMV-seropositive. CDR3 in amino acids: CASSPSGGGTGELFF. In nucleotides, the CDR3 is TGTGCCAGCAGTCCTAGCGGGGGGGGCACCGGGGAGCTGTTTTTT.